Sequencing of this TCR beta chain was carried out in a study of blood T cell repertoires in COVID-19. Study context: T cells, B-cell-depleted T cells, or PBMCs supplied cDNA or gDNA.

Produced via immunoSEQ multiplex PCR; TCRdb's table is partial and in-frame only. This table has around 180,000 clones, 70% to 90% appearing once. V lost 0 bases, J lost 1 base, and 18 bases lay in between. The germline V gene has CDR1 SGHVS and CDR2 FQNEAQ. The CDR3 has 18 amino acids. Sequenced material: peripheral blood. The V call is TRBV7-8, the J call TRBJ1-1; D is uncertain. This clonotype originated in a person aged 70 to 80 with COVID-19, enrolled during active disease. This CDR3 reads CASSLAGGVAPRNTEAFF. CDR3 nucleotide sequence: TGTGCCAGCAGCTTAGCGGGCGGGGTTGCCCCCAGGAACACTGAAGCTTTCTTT.